The clone carrying this T cell receptor (beta chain) was recorded only once. The data derive from a study of blood T cell repertoires in COVID-19. Study as a whole: The United States, Italy and Spain were the sources of the acute and convalescent COVID-19 samples. The cDNA or gDNA used as material had been derived from T cells, B-cell-depleted T cells, or PBMCs.

The CDR3 extends over 17 amino acids. Trimming pared 1 base from V and 3 bases from J, leaving 18 bases between. The germline gives CDR1 KGHSH, CDR2 LQKENI. Profiled with immunoSEQ multiplex PCR; TCRdb holds only in-frame clones, not every one. The table lists about 39,000 clones, about 89% of them singletons. This receptor was taken from a middle-aged man with active COVID-19. Source material: peripheral blood. The V gene is TRBV18, the J gene TRBJ1-2, with TRBD1 as a possible D gene (5 bases). This CDR3 reads CASSPRIVGEADYGYTF. The CDR3, as DNA: TGTGCCAGCTCACCACGAATTGTGGGGGAGGCAGACTATGGCTACACCTTC.